The clone carrying this T cell receptor (beta chain) was seen more than once but under ten times. Repertoires were generated with immunoSEQ multiplex PCR, while TCRdb's copy carries only in-frame clones and drops some. The sample lists some 380,000 clones, around 87% seen once, with 1.3% in the top ten. The data originate from a study of blood T cell repertoires in COVID-19. Study background: The samples span acute and convalescent COVID-19 from the United States, Italy and Spain.

Participants, about 18 to 100 years old, spanned 25 or so US areas. Cohort placement rested on clinical history that participants reported themselves. Symptom resolution, clearance, or two negative PCRs marked the recovered donors of Cohort 3. V lost 3 bases and J lost 4, with 15 bases in between. Germline CDR1 and CDR2: LGHNA and YSLEER. The CDR3 contains 15 residues. The sequenced material came from PBMCs or T cells enriched from blood (not recorded which). This clonotype was obtained from a man under 40 who had recovered from COVID-19. The rearrangement joins TRBV4-3 to TRBJ1-1; a possible D gene is TRBD1 (5 bases). CDR3 protein: CASSHGSGGITEAFF. For the CDR3, the DNA is TGCGCCAGCAGCCACGGGTCCGGGGGTATCACTGAAGCTTTCTTT.